The 26 T cell receptor beta chains presented below share a single source sample, sequenced in a study of STAT5B mutations in CD4+ large granular lymphocyte leukemia. Repertoires were generated with immunoSEQ multiplex PCR, while TCRdb's copy carries only in-frame clones and drops some. The data show around 34,000 clones, with approximately 80% seen just once and about 4.6% held by the top ten. The sequencing input was CD4+ T cells from blood buffy coats. The receptors were gathered from a human donor in good health.

CDR3 in amino acids: CASSLGQASSPQHF. In DNA, the CDR3 is TGTGCCAGCAGCTTGGGACAGGCTTCCTCGCCCCAGCATTTT. The chain carries TRBV5-8 and TRBJ1-5; a possible D gene is TRBD1 (6 bases). V shed 0 bases and J shed 9 bases, with 13 bases lying between them. This CDR3 comprises 14 residues. Germline lookup yields CDR1 SGHTS and CDR2 YDEGEE.

The V call is TRBV28, the J call TRBJ2-3, with 8 bases aligning to TRBD2. Per germline, CDR1 MDHEN and CDR2 SYDVKM. The CDR3 runs to 15 residues. J lost 0 bases, V lost 6 bases, and 5 bases had no gene match. The CDR3 bases are TGTGCCAGCAGCCCTACTAGCGGTAGCACAGATACGCAGTATTTT. Its translation: CASSPTSGSTDTQYF.

V is TRBV25-1 and J is TRBJ1-4, with 7 nucleotides matching TRBD1. The V and J ends lost 4 bases and 7 bases, in that order; junction bases with no gene match: 6. The CDR3 is 14 residues long. Germline assignment: CDR1 MGHDK and CDR2 SYGVNS. The CDR3 DNA reads as TGTGCCAGCAGTGTGCAGGGGGTGGGTGAAAAACTGTTTTTT. Its protein product is CASSVQGVGEKLFF. Drawing the rest from reference TRBV25-1 and TRBJ1-4, the complete variable domain is EADIYQTPRYLVIGTGKKITLECSQTMGHDKMYWYQQDPGMELHLIHYSYGVNSTEKGDLSSESTVSRIRTEHFPLTLESARPSHTSQYLCASSVQGVGEKLFFGSGTQLSVL.

The gene calls are TRBV9 and TRBJ2-7; 7 nucleotides agree with TRBD1. The CDR3 consists of 15 residues. The junction had 8 bases not matched to a gene; V was cut back by 2 bases and J by 3 bases. Germline V gene lookup returns CDR1 SGDLS and CDR2 YYNGEE. The CDR3: CASSVNPGQHYEQYF. CDR3 nucleotide sequence: TGTGCCAGCAGCGTTAACCCGGGACAGCACTACGAGCAGTACTTC.

This clone was recorded once. This sequence joins TRBV6-4 and TRBJ2-7; TRBD1 agrees at 7 bases. The CDR3 contains 12 residues. Losses at the gene ends were 6 bases for V and 3 bases for J; bases not matched to a gene: 2. Germline CDR1 MRHNA, CDR2 SNTAGT. CDR3 sequence reads: CASRGGGYEQYF. The CDR3, as DNA: TGTGCCAGCAGAGGGGGCGGCTACGAGCAGTACTTC.

The chain recombines TRBV10-3 with TRBJ1-2, with no clear D. The germline CDR1 and CDR2 sequences are ENHRY and SYGVKD. CDR3 size: 14 residues. Trimming took 3 bases from V and 4 from J, leaving 12 bases between them. The CDR3 here is CAISEMAVAYGYTF. In DNA, the CDR3 is TGTGCCATCAGTGAAATGGCAGTAGCCTATGGCTACACCTTC.

This clone was counted a single time. The chain has TRBV5-1 and TRBJ2-4; maybe TRBD1 (6 bases). Trimming removed 0 bases from V and 6 bases from J, with 13 bases in between. Germline V lookup: CDR1 SGHRS, CDR2 YFSETQ. This CDR3 comprises 15 residues. The CDR3 region has the DNA TGCGCCAGCAGCTTGGGGACAGCAGCCGGAAACATTCAGTACTTC. Translated, it gives CASSLGTAAGNIQYF.

The chain links TRBV27 to TRBJ2-1; a weak D match, TRBD1 (5 bases). The germline gives CDR1 MNHEY, CDR2 SMNVEV (reference sequence). Trimming stripped 6 bases from V and 0 bases from J, with 12 bases between. This CDR3 region has 15 residues. The CDR3 DNA reads TGTGCCAGCAGCCCCAGACAGAACTCCTACAATGAGCAGTTCTTC. Protein product: CASSPRQNSYNEQFF.

The chain employs TRBV2 and TRBJ2-2; D perhaps matches TRBD1 (6 bases). This CDR3 has 16 amino acids. The germline V and J ends were trimmed by 6 bases and 1 base, with 15 bases remaining between them. The V gene's germline CDR1 is SNHLY and CDR2 FYNNEI. CDR3: CASRGGQSLNTGELFF. The CDR3 region has the DNA TGTGCCAGCAGAGGCGGACAGTCTCTGAACACCGGGGAGCTGTTTTTT.

This clone was seen a handful of times. This chain joins TRBV10-1 and TRBJ2-3; D remains unclear. Trimming left V 0 bases short and J 0 bases short, with 1 base between. The CDR3 has 13 residues. Germline CDR1 WNHNN, CDR2 SYGVQD (reference sequence). The CDR3 DNA reads as TGCGCCAGCAGTGAGTCCAGCACAGATACGCAGTATTTT. Translating gives CASSESSTDTQYF.

The V call is TRBV4-1, the J call TRBJ1-2; a possible D gene is TRBD1 (6 bases). This CDR3 has 15 residues. V gave up 2 bases and J gave up 3 bases, with 13 bases separating them. Germline CDR1 MGHRA, CDR2 YSYEKL. CDR3 residues: CASSQTNRVYYGYTF. In DNA, the CDR3 is TGCGCCAGCAGCCAAACTAACAGGGTTTACTATGGCTACACCTTC.

This clone was seen a few times. V usage is TRBV18 and J usage is TRBJ1-4; 8 bases are a match to TRBD1. In germline, CDR1 is KGHSH, CDR2 LQKENI. The junction had 2 bases not matched to a gene; V was cut back by 3 bases and J by 2 bases. There are 15 residues in the CDR3. CDR3 sequence reads: CASSPRTGTNEKLFF. For the CDR3, the DNA is TGTGCCAGCTCACCCCGGACAGGGACTAATGAAAAACTGTTTTTT.

This chain joins TRBV10-1 and TRBJ2-5, with D perhaps matching TRBD1 or TRBD2 (6 bases each). Germline CDR1 and CDR2: WNHNN and SYGVQD (reference sequence). Trimming took off 8 bases at V and 2 bases at J, with 12 bases between the two ends. The CDR3 contains 13 residues. The CDR3 region has the DNA TGCGCCAGCGGGGGGACAATACAAGAGACCCAGTACTTC. Its translation is CASGGTIQETQYF.

The rearrangement links TRBV5-8 to TRBJ2-7, with 8 positions matching TRBD1. The CDR3 spans 12 residues. CDR1 is SGHTS and CDR2 is YDEGEE in the germline V gene. V gave up 6 bases and J gave up 9 bases; unmatched junction bases: 8. CDR3 nucleotides: TGTGCCAGCAAAAGCGACAGGGGCGCGCAGTACTTC. Translated, it gives CASKSDRGAQYF.

The CDR3 DNA reads as TGTGCCAGCAGCTTTCTCCTGGATGAGCAGTTCTTC. It is translated as CASSFLLDEQFF. This sequence joins TRBV7-9 and TRBJ2-1, with D unresolved. V lost 3 bases and J 8 bases, leaving 8 bases between the germline ends. Germline CDR1 and CDR2: SEHNR and FQNEAQ (reference sequence). This CDR3 is built from 12 residues.

The chain carries TRBV16 and TRBJ1-5, with 7 bases matching TRBD1. The V and J ends lost 4 bases and 5 bases, in that order; junction bases with no gene match: 11. This CDR3 is built from 16 residues. CDR1 and CDR2 from the germline V gene are KGHSY and FQNENV. CDR3 bases: TGTGCCAGCAGCCTCGGGACAGCGGGATCTTATCAGCCCCAGCATTTT. Protein product: CASSLGTAGSYQPQHF.

There are a few counts of this clone. The J gene is TRBJ2-7, the V gene TRBV6-1; tentatively, D is TRBD1 (5 bases). There are 13 residues in the CDR3. V dropped 5 bases and J dropped 1 base, with 9 bases sitting between them. Looked up from germline, CDR1 is MNHNS and CDR2 is SASEGT. CDR3 sequence: CASSRPGSYEQYF. The DNA for the CDR3 is TGTGCCAGCAGTAGACCAGGGTCCTACGAGCAGTACTTC.

The chain recombines TRBV11-3 with TRBJ2-3; perhaps TRBD2 as D (5 bases). CDR3 length equals 17 residues. V was trimmed by 0 bases and J by 6 bases, leaving 19 bases between them. Per the germline V gene, CDR1 is SGHNT and CDR2 is YENEEA. CDR3 sequence: CASSLDGRGRLHDTQYF. CDR3 bases: TGTGCCAGCAGCTTAGATGGAAGAGGGCGCCTCCATGATACGCAGTATTTT.

The chain joins TRBV28 to TRBJ1-4; 7 bases map to TRBD1. The CDR3 sequence is 11 residues long. V dropped 5 bases and J dropped 16; count of bases not matched to a gene: 7. Germline values: CDR1 MDHEN, CDR2 SYDVKM. The CDR3 is CASSEGQGEFF. CDR3 coding DNA: TGTGCCAGCAGTGAGGGCCAGGGGGAGTTTTTT. Looking up the rest from reference TRBV28 and TRBJ1-4 gives the full variable domain: DVKVTQSSRYLVKRTGEKVFLECVQDMDHENMFWYRQDPGLGLRLIYFSYDVKMKEKGDIPEGYSVSREKKERFSLILESASTNQTSMYLCASSEGQGEFFGSGTQLSVL.

The rearrangement joins TRBV5-4 to TRBJ1-2, with 7 bases aligning to TRBD1. Germline values: CDR1 SGHNT, CDR2 YYREEE (reference sequence). This CDR3 is 13 amino acids long. V was pared by 0 bases and J by 12 bases, with 8 bases of the junction left unmatched. Here the CDR3 DNA reads TGTGCCAGCAGCTTGGACAGGGGAACTCGGCACACCTTC. Protein: CASSLDRGTRHTF.

This clone was recorded once. CDR3 residues: CASSRPTLSTNEKLFF. The CDR3 bases are TGTGCCAGCAGCCGTCCGACCTTAAGCACAAATGAAAAACTGTTTTTT. The V and J genes are TRBV21-1 and TRBJ1-4. TRBV21-1 is listed as a pseudogene. CDR3 length equals 16 residues.

This clone appeared a single time. CDR3 coding DNA: TGTGCCAGCAGCTTGAGGGGGGGTACTGAAGCTTTCTTT. Translated, it gives CASSLRGGTEAFF. The rearrangement links TRBV5-6 to TRBJ1-1, with D perhaps TRBD1 (6 bases). The CDR3 spans 13 residues. Trimming cost V 1 base and J 5 bases, with 9 bases left between them. Germline lookup yields CDR1 SGHDT and CDR2 YYEEEE.

The chain is built from TRBV21-1 and TRBJ2-5; the table's D call TRBD2 went unverified against the DNA. TRBV21-1 is a pseudogene. The CDR3 has 17 amino acids. The CDR3 DNA follows: TGTGCCAGCAGCAAACTCTGGCGGGGGGCGGGTCGAGAGACCCAGTACTTC. Translation gives CASSKLWRGAGRETQYF.

The chain has TRBV5-4 and TRBJ2-1, with 7 bases identical to TRBD2. CDR3 length: 13 residues. The J segment lost 2 bases and the V segment lost 9 bases, leaving 5 bases of the junction unmatched. Germline values: CDR1 SGHNT, CDR2 YYREEE (reference sequence). CDR3 residues: CAIAGATYNEQFF. CDR3 nucleotide sequence: TGTGCCATCGCGGGAGCAACCTACAATGAGCAGTTCTTC.

The chain carries TRBV6-5 and TRBJ1-5; no reliable D call. This CDR3 comprises 15 residues. Germline CDR1 and CDR2: MNHEY and SVGAGI. V was trimmed by 5 bases and J by 4 bases, leaving 15 bases between them. This CDR3 is CASSTLMGVNQPQHF. The CDR3 nucleotides read TGTGCCAGCAGTACACTAATGGGCGTTAATCAGCCCCAGCATTTT.

The chain couples TRBV30 to TRBJ1-4; D might be TRBD1 (6 bases). V was shortened by 3 bases and J by 4 bases, with 12 bases between the two germline ends. The germline gives CDR1 GTSNPN, CDR2 SVGIG (reference sequence). This CDR3 is 14 amino acids long. CDR3 amino acids: CAWSRGGNNEKLFF. Written as DNA, the CDR3 is TGTGCCTGGAGCAGAGGGGGAAATAATGAAAAACTGTTTTTT.